These 24 T cell receptor beta chains were all obtained from the same sample, sequenced in a study of immune evolution from preneoplasia to lung adenocarcinoma. TCRdb's table, derived via immunoSEQ multiplex PCR, lists solely in-frame clones and lacks some. The sample includes around 25,000 clones, around 74% of them seen just once. Specimen: FFPE invasive lung adenocarcinoma tissue. The receptors shown here come from a person between 55 and 70 years old with invasive lung adenocarcinoma. Some clones in this sample may be carry-over from other donors' samples.

The V call is TRBV30, the J call TRBJ2-7; D is tentatively TRBD1 or TRBD2 (5 bases each). This CDR3 spans 13 amino acids. The V gene's germline CDR1 is GTSNPN and CDR2 SVGIG (reference sequence). Deletions cut 2 bases from V and 2 bases from J, with 10 bases between. CDR3 nucleotide sequence: TGTGCCTGGAGTAAGGGGAGTACCTACGAGCAGTACTTC. This sequence encodes CAWSKGSTYEQYF. Looking up the rest from reference TRBV30 and TRBJ2-7 gives the full variable domain: SQTIHQWPATLVQPVGSPLSLECTVEGTSNPNLYWYRQAAGRGLQLLFYSVGIGQISSEVPQNLSASRPQDRQFILSSKKLLLSDSGFYLCAWSKGSTYEQYFGPGTRLTVT.

CDR3 nucleotides: TGTGCCAGCAGAATTCAGGAGACCCAGTACTTC. Its translation is CASRIQETQYF. The V call is TRBV6-5, the J call TRBJ2-5; D is unclear. Per the germline V gene, CDR1 is MNHEY and CDR2 is SVGAGI. The ends were cut back, 6 bases at V and 5 bases at J, with 7 bases in the middle. The CDR3 is 11 amino acids.

This clone has more than one count but fewer than ten. The CDR3 sequence is CASSLGLIDEAFF. The CDR3 coding sequence is TGTGCCAGCAGCCTAGGACTGATTGACGAAGCTTTCTTT. The chain combines TRBV4-2 with TRBJ1-1; D is uncertain. This CDR3 is 13 amino acids long. Germline lookup yields CDR1 LGHNA and CDR2 YNFKEQ. Trimming took 4 bases from V and 8 from J, leaving 14 bases between them.

This clone was counted between two and nine times. V and J are TRBV14 and TRBJ1-3; perhaps TRBD1 as D (5 bases). The CDR3 runs 16 residues. CDR1 is SGHDN, CDR2 FVKESK, per germline. The V end was cut by 7 bases, the J end by 0 bases, with 16 bases between. As DNA, the CDR3 is TGTGCCAGCAAGCTTTCCGGACACAGCTCTGGAAACACCATATATTTT. Translated: CASKLSGHSSGNTIYF.

V gene TRBV28 combines with J gene TRBJ1-5; D remains unclear. The CDR3 has 14 amino acids. CDR1 MDHEN and CDR2 SYDVKM come from the germline V gene. V was shortened by 6 bases and J by 4 bases, with 13 bases between the two germline ends. The CDR3 coding sequence is TGTGCCAGCAGCCCAGCCCTCGGGAATCAGCCCCAGCATTTT. It encodes CASSPALGNQPQHF.

Details on this clone: The same CDR3 is also encoded by other DNA sequences in this sample. This chain joins TRBV6-5 and TRBJ1-1; tentatively, D is TRBD1 (5 bases). CDR3 length: 14 residues. Trimming shortened V by 0 bases and J by 5 bases, and 10 bases separated the two germline ends. CDR1 and CDR2 (germline): MNHEY, SVGAGI. The CDR3 loop reads CASSYSGGRTEAFF. As DNA, the CDR3 is TGTGCCAGCAGTTACTCGGGGGGTAGGACTGAAGCTTTCTTT.

This clone was detected a few times. This CDR3 reads CASSQAAGKGNEQYF. The CDR3 DNA sequence: TGTGCCAGCAGCCAAGCGGCAGGAAAGGGCAACGAGCAGTACTTC. The gene calls are TRBV4-2 and TRBJ2-7; D is uncertain. V was cut by 1 base and J by 5 bases, with 15 bases left in between. Germline values: CDR1 LGHNA, CDR2 YNFKEQ. The CDR3 is 15 amino acids.

The CDR3 here is CASSPDLLAVRRNNEQFF. In nucleotides, the CDR3 is TGTGCCAGCAGCCCTGACCTCCTAGCGGTCAGAAGAAACAATGAGCAGTTCTTC. This chain links TRBV7-2 with TRBJ2-1; 7 positions agree with TRBD2. The CDR3 sequence is 18 residues long. V shed 5 bases and J 5 bases; nucleotides not matched to a gene: 18. The germline V gene encodes CDR1 SGHTA and CDR2 FQGNSA.

The V and J genes are TRBV18 and TRBJ2-1; the match to TRBD2 covers 7 bases. Unmatched junction bases numbered 11, after V lost 5 bases and J lost 4 bases. This CDR3 spans 16 amino acids. The germline V gene encodes CDR1 KGHSH and CDR2 LQKENI. CDR3 nucleotides: TGTGCCAGCTCAAGCGGGGAATCCCCCTTATACAATGAGCAGTTCTTC. This codes for CASSSGESPLYNEQFF.

This chain uses TRBV5-6 with TRBJ2-7; D is unclear. Trimming took off 5 bases at V and 0 bases at J, with 9 bases between the two ends. The length of the CDR3 is 13 residues. The germline CDR1 and CDR2 sequences are SGHDT and YYEEEE. CDR3 region: CASRFGYSYEQYF. DNA of the CDR3: TGTGCCAGCAGGTTCGGATACTCCTACGAGCAGTACTTC.

The chain employs TRBV7-2 and TRBJ1-1, with a tentative D call TRBD1 (5 bases). CDR1 is SGHTA and CDR2 is FQGNSA in the germline V gene. Trimming shortened V by 3 bases and J by 3 bases, and 11 bases separated the two germline ends. The CDR3 has 14 amino acids. CDR3 sequence: CASSFRGGDTEAFF. The CDR3, as DNA: TGTGCCAGCAGCTTTAGGGGTGGGGACACTGAAGCTTTCTTT.

The chain has TRBV12-5 and TRBJ2-1, with D maybe TRBD2 (6 bases). Germline CDR1 LGHNT, CDR2 FRNRAP. The CDR3 is 16 amino acids. With 2 bases removed from V and 5 bases from J, the gap between germline ends came to 16 bases. CDR3 DNA: TGTGCTAGTGGTTTGCCTAGTAGCGGAAATCACAATGAGCAGTTCTTC. It translates to CASGLPSSGNHNEQFF.

The chain is built from TRBV5-1 and TRBJ2-7; 7 bases agree with TRBD1. Germline values: CDR1 SGHRS, CDR2 YFSETQ. Trimming cost V 4 bases and J 0 bases; bases outside gene matches: 4. The CDR3 is 14 amino acids. DNA for the CDR3: TGCGCCAGCAGCCCGGGACAGACCTCCTACGAGCAGTACTTC. Translation gives CASSPGQTSYEQYF.

The CDR3: CASSLPGGPGPLEFF. In DNA, the CDR3 is TGTGCCAGCAGTTTACCTGGGGGGCCGGGCCCCCTTGAGTTCTTC. The V and J genes are TRBV28 and TRBJ2-1, with D perhaps matching TRBD1 or TRBD2 (6 bases each). Per the germline V gene, CDR1 is MDHEN and CDR2 is SYDVKM. V gave up 2 bases and J gave up 14 bases, with 22 bases separating them. This CDR3 contains 15 residues.

The chain is built from TRBV28 and TRBJ2-4; D assignment may be TRBD1 or TRBD2 (5 bases each). V was pared by 7 bases and J by 1 base, with 14 bases between. This CDR3 comprises 15 residues. The germline gives CDR1 MDHEN, CDR2 SYDVKM. This CDR3 is CASMGEIVAKNIQYF. The CDR3 DNA follows: TGTGCCAGCATGGGGGAGATAGTGGCCAAAAACATTCAGTACTTC.

The chain is built from TRBV27 and TRBJ1-2; unclear D gene. The germline V gene has CDR1 MNHEY and CDR2 SMNVEV (reference sequence). V lost 3 bases and J lost 2, with 7 bases in between. This CDR3 contains 13 residues. In DNA, the CDR3 is TGTGCCAGCAGTTTTTCGGAGAACTATGGCTACACCTTC. This codes for CASSFSENYGYTF.

About this clone: Other DNA sequences from this sample encode an identical CDR3 as well. The chain uses TRBV7-9 and TRBJ1-1, with D hard to call. The CDR3 has 11 amino acids. The V end lost 3 bases, the J end lost 1 base, and 0 bases lay between the germline ends. The germline gives CDR1 SEHNR, CDR2 FQNEAQ (reference sequence). CDR3 protein: CASSLNTEAFF. Written as DNA, the CDR3 is TGTGCCAGCAGCTTGAACACTGAAGCTTTCTTT.

This sequence joins TRBV7-3 and TRBJ2-1; TRBD1 matches at 8 bases. The CDR3 consists of 13 residues. The germline V gene has CDR1 SGHTA and CDR2 FQGTGA. Trimming at V came to 5 bases and at J to 10 bases, leaving 7 bases not matched to a gene. The CDR3 here is CASSPQGAGEQFF. Here the CDR3 DNA reads TGTGCCAGCAGCCCCCAGGGGGCAGGGGAGCAGTTCTTC.

This clone occurred a few times. CDR3 in amino acids: CASTPPSYEQYF. Written as DNA, the CDR3 is TGTGCCAGCACCCCACCGTCCTACGAGCAGTACTTC. The chain joins TRBV5-8 to TRBJ2-7; D remains unclear. Germline lookup yields CDR1 SGHTS and CDR2 YDEGEE. V was clipped by 6 bases and J by 1 base, with 8 bases between them. This CDR3 spans 12 amino acids.

This chain joins TRBV6-5 and TRBJ1-2; no reliable D call. The CDR3 totals 13 residues. Germline CDR1 is MNHEY and CDR2 is SVGAGI. Deletions cut 2 bases from V and 2 bases from J, with 6 bases between. Written as DNA, the CDR3 is TGTGCCAGCAGTTACGAGGCAAACTATGGCTACACCTTC. Residues: CASSYEANYGYTF.

V is TRBV7-2 and J is TRBJ1-2; no clear D gene. The V end lost 8 bases, the J end lost 0 bases, and 10 bases lay between the germline ends. This CDR3 has 13 residues. The germline V gene encodes CDR1 SGHTA and CDR2 FQGNSA. CDR3 sequence reads: CASGRPSNYGYTF. The CDR3 bases are TGTGCCAGCGGGAGACCCTCTAACTATGGCTACACCTTC.

V gene TRBV27 combines with J gene TRBJ2-6, with no clear D. The CDR3 is 16 amino acids. Per the germline V gene, CDR1 is MNHEY and CDR2 is SMNVEV (reference sequence). V was trimmed by 9 bases and J by 9 bases, leaving 24 bases between them. For the CDR3, the DNA is TGTGCCAGTCACGCGATAGGTGGGTCTTTCCGCAACGTCCTGACTTTC. This sequence encodes CASHAIGGSFRNVLTF.

This clone showed up just once. This sequence joins TRBV4-2 and TRBJ2-2; D perhaps matches TRBD2 (5 bases). CDR1 is LGHNA, CDR2 YNFKEQ, per germline. V was pared by 4 bases and J by 7 bases, with 13 bases between. CDR3 length: 14 residues. The CDR3 spells CASSRTDRGGELFF. The CDR3 DNA follows: TGTGCCAGCAGCCGGACGGACCGGGGCGGGGAGCTGTTTTTT.

By sample share, this clone is medium-sized. The rearrangement links TRBV5-1 to TRBJ2-1; no definite D call. CDR1 is SGHRS, CDR2 YFSETQ, per germline. The CDR3 runs to 13 residues. Trimming left V 5 bases short and J 3 bases short, with 9 bases between. The chain's CDR3 is CASRSGDYNEQFF. CDR3 nucleotides: TGCGCCAGCAGATCAGGCGACTACAATGAGCAGTTCTTC.